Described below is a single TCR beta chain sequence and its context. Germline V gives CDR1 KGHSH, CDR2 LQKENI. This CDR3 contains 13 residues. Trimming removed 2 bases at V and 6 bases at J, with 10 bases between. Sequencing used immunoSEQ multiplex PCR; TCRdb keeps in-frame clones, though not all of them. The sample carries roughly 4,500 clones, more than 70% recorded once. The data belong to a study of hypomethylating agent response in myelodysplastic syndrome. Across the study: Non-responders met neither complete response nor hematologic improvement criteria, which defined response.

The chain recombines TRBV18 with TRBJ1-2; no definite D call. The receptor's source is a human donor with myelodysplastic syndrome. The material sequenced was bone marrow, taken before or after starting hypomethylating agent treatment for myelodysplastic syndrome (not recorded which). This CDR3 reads CASSPKPGDGYTF. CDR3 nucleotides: TGTGCCAGCTCACCAAAGCCCGGGGATGGCTACACCTTC.